The rows below give T cell receptor beta chains drawn from one sample of a study of identifying expanded T cells in peripheral blood. Profiled with immunoSEQ multiplex PCR; TCRdb holds only in-frame clones, not every one. This table has around 100,000 clones, over 70% appearing once. Sequencing input: blood. All receptors come from a person aged 18 to 75 in good health. Each CDR3 is given with its conserved first and last residue. Each record gives: J gene, V gene, D gene, clone size, CDR3 DNA, CDR3 protein. A D gene is named only where the DNA matches it firmly. Size tells how often a clone was seen (once, few, many) or the class of an expanded clone, and some rows leave it out.

TRBJ1-2 TRBV6-6 TRBD1 - TGTGCCAGCAGTTCCGGGACAGGTATTCTTAACTATGGCTACACCTTC CASSSGTGILNYGYTF
TRBJ2-1 TRBV7-9 - once TGTGCCAGCAGCTTACCAGGGCAAAGCGATGAGCAGTTCTTC CASSLPGQSDEQFF
TRBJ1-2 TRBV19 - - TGTGCCAGTAGTATGTCCAGAAGTTATGGCTACACCTTC CASSMSRSYGYTF
TRBJ1-2 TRBV2 TRBD1 - TGTGCCAGCAGTGAAGCGACGGGACAGCGCTGGGGCTACACCTTC CASSEATGQRWGYTF
TRBJ1-2 TRBV30 TRBD1 - TGTGCCTGGAGTCCCTTTTCAGGGGGCTTTGGCTACACCTTC CAWSPFSGGFGYTF
TRBJ2-3 TRBV19 - - TGTGCCAGTAGTCCCAGACCGGGCGGGGATACGCAGTATTTT CASSPRPGGDTQYF
TRBJ2-5 TRBV18 - - TGTGCCAGCTCACGACTCCCCCAAGAGACCCAGTACTTC CASSRLPQETQYF
TRBJ2-7 TRBV6-5 TRBD1 - TGTGCCAGCAGGCCACCGGGACAGGGACGGGACGAGCAGTACTTC CASRPPGQGRDEQYF
TRBJ1-3 TRBV6-1 TRBD1 - TGTGCCAGCAGTGAAATAACAGGGGCCTCTGGAAACACCATATATTTT CASSEITGASGNTIYF
TRBJ2-3 TRBV6-5 TRBD2 - TGTGCCAGCAGGGAACGGGGGGGCGAGACAGATACGCAGTATTTT CASRERGGETDTQYF